This entry lists 21 T cell receptor beta chains sequenced from one sample in a study of tumor and adjacent non-tumor tissue in lung cancer. Three rounds of nested PCR, following a modified ARM-PCR protocol, produced the TCRbeta library. A single record per CDR3 protein comes from TCRdb applying MiXCR to the multiplex PCR reads. Counted here are about 81,000 distinct CDR3 sequences, roughly two thirds occurring once; the ten biggest clones make up around 9.6%. No cell sorting was done before RNA was extracted from the tissue. The sample consisted of lung tumor tissue. Every receptor here comes from a woman aged 40-49 years with non-small cell lung cancer.

A word on this clonotype: A much larger clone is a single base away; this may be a read error. V is TRBV28 and J is TRBJ1-1, with TRBD1 matching over 12 bases. This CDR3 spans 16 amino acids. Germline CDR1 and CDR2: MDHEN and SYDVKM. CDR3 bases: TGTACCAGCAGTTCTGCTCCGGGACAGGGGGCAAGTGAAGCTTTCTTT. Its protein product is CTSSSAPGQGASEAFF.

In the case of this clonotype: Relative to the germline gene, one junction end is altered; a read error may explain this. The chain links TRBV11-2 to TRBJ2-1; possibly TRBD1 for D (6 bases). CDR1 and CDR2 (germline): SGHAT, FQNNGV. The CDR3 runs to 15 residues. CDR3 nucleotide sequence: TGTGCTAGCACCTTAGGTGGGACATGGTACAATGAGCAGTTCTTC. Its protein product is CASTLGGTWYNEQFF.

On this clonotype: The junction does not match germline at one end; this may be a read error. The V gene is TRBV6-2 or TRBV6-3, the J gene TRBJ2-5, with TRBD1 matching over 10 bases. Per germline, CDR1 MNHEY and CDR2 SVGEGT. This CDR3 has 14 residues. CDR3 loop: CSSSPGTGVETQYF. In DNA, the CDR3 is TGTTCCAGCAGTCCCGGGACAGGGGTAGAGACCCAGTACTTC.

This clonotype was counted a single time. The CDR3 carries no conserved terminal phenylalanine or tryptophan, so it likely arises from a read error. This chain links TRBV6-5 with TRBJ2-7, with D unclear. Germline V lookup: CDR1 MNHEY, CDR2 SVGAGI. V lost 3 bases to trimming and J lost 6 bases, with 12 bases between them. This CDR3 region has 13 residues. Here the CDR3 DNA reads TGTGCCAGCAGTTATCAAAGTGGTATCGAGCAGTACTTA. Translation gives CASSYQSGIEQYL.

This clonotype was recorded only once. The V call is TRBV20-1, the J call TRBJ1-1, with unresolved D. Germline loops: CDR1 DFQATT, CDR2 SNEGSKA (reference sequence). The V and J ends lost 7 bases and 7 bases respectively, with 16 bases between them. The CDR3 is made up of 12 amino acids. The CDR3 DNA follows: TGCAGTGTCCCCGAGCGGGGTTATGAAGCTTTCTTT. Amino acids: CSVPERGYEAFF.

This clonotype was counted only a few times. The rearrangement joins TRBV12-3 or TRBV12-4 to TRBJ2-3, with unresolved D. This CDR3 spans 13 amino acids. The V end was cut by 6 bases, the J end by 3 bases, with 10 bases between. CDR3 bases: TGTGCCAGCAGAAGGCAGGATACAGATACGCAGTATTTT. Protein product: CASRRQDTDTQYF.

The rearrangement links TRBV6-5 to TRBJ2-7; D remains unclear. Germline assignment: CDR1 MNHEY and CDR2 SVGAGI. The CDR3 spans 15 residues. The CDR3 nucleotides are TGTGCTAACAGTTACTCGACCTCTAGGCACTACGAGCAGTACTTC. As protein: CANSYSTSRHYEQYF.

The V and J genes are TRBV4-1 and TRBJ2-3; 9 bases agree with TRBD2. V lost 0 bases and J lost 7; bases outside the gene matches: 11. Germline V gene data show CDR1 as MGHRA and CDR2 as YSYEKL. The CDR3 covers 17 residues. The DNA of the CDR3 is TGCGCCAGCAGCCAAGACAGGGCTAGCGGGACCTCGAATACGCAGTATTTT. This sequence encodes CASSQDRASGTSNTQYF.

The table lists this clonotype with many counts. The V gene is TRBV1, the J gene TRBJ2-7; the D segment call TRBD2 is taken from the table without a DNA check. TRBV1 is termed a pseudogene. The CDR3 runs 17 residues. As DNA, the CDR3 is TGCACCAGCAGCCAAGACTCCATTAGCGGGCACCCCTACGAGCAGTACTTC. It encodes CTSSQDSISGHPYEQYF.

On this clonotype: One junction end does not reproduce the germline sequence, and a read error may be involved. The chain employs TRBV29-1 and TRBJ2-5; D is unresolved. This CDR3 contains 13 residues. Germline loops: CDR1 SQVTM, CDR2 ANQGSEA. The CDR3 DNA follows: TGCAGCGTTGAGGGCAGATTACAAGAGACCCAGTATTTC. It codes for CSVEGRLQETQYF. Based on the CDR3 plus reference TRBV29-1 and TRBJ2-5, the full variable domain is SAVISQKPSRDICQRGTSLTIQCQVDSQVTMMFWYRQQPGQSLTLIATANQGSEATYESGFVIDKFPISRPNLTFSTLTVSNMSPEDSSIYLCSVEGRLQETQYFGPGTRLLVL.

The gene calls are TRBV29-1 and TRBJ2-1; no firm D call. Germline CDR1 is SQVTM and CDR2 is ANQGSEA. V was cut by 5 bases and J by 3 bases, with 20 bases left in between. There are 16 residues in the CDR3. CDR3 DNA sequence: TGCAGCGTTCAGTTCCAATCCTTGATAAGCTACAATGAGCAGTTCTTC. Translated, it gives CSVQFQSLISYNEQFF.

This clonotype was observed a handful of times. A read error is likely, as this CDR3 ends without the conserved phenylalanine or tryptophan. The chain recombines TRBV11-2 with TRBJ2-2, with TRBD1 matching over 8 bases. Germline loops: CDR1 SGHAT, CDR2 FQNNGV. The CDR3 extends over 15 amino acids. With 6 bases clipped from V and 1 base from J, the junction kept 4 bases outside the gene matches. CDR3 sequence reads: CASSPDRGNTGELFY. CDR3 nucleotide sequence: TGTGCCAGCAGTCCCGACAGGGGGAACACCGGGGAGCTGTTTTAT.

The table lists this clonotype with a count of one. The chain couples TRBV5-6 to TRBJ2-2; D uncertain. This CDR3 is built from 13 residues. CDR1 and CDR2 from the germline V gene are SGHDT and YYEEEE. The germline V and J ends were trimmed by 4 bases and 10 bases, with 14 bases remaining between them. This chain's CDR3 is CASSKVYPEELFF. The CDR3 coding sequence is TGTGCCAGCAGCAAAGTTTACCCCGAGGAGCTGTTTTTT.

This clonotype was found a few times. The germline gene is not matched at one end of the junction; a read error may be the cause. This chain joins TRBV11-2 and TRBJ2-1, with TRBD2 matching over 10 bases. CDR1 and CDR2 (germline): SGHAT, FQNNGV. The CDR3 sequence is 15 residues long. Written as DNA, the CDR3 is TGTGTCAGCAGCTTTTCGACTAGCGGGTACAATGAGCAGTTCTTC. The encoded protein is CVSSFSTSGYNEQFF. The full variable domain, with the rest looked up from reference TRBV11-2 and TRBJ2-1, is EAGVAQSPRYKIIEKRQSVAFWCNPISGHATLYWYQQILGQGPKLLIQFQNNGVVDDSQLPKDRFSAERLKGVDSTLKIQPAKLEDSAVYLCVSSFSTSGYNEQFFGPGTRLTVL.

The rearrangement joins TRBV11-2 to TRBJ2-7; D gene unclear. Germline V gene data show CDR1 as SGHAT and CDR2 as FQNNGV. There are 18 residues in the CDR3. V was pared by 5 bases and J by 2 bases, with 25 bases between. In nucleotides, the CDR3 is TGTGCCAGCAGCCCCCACCTTCGGATGCAGTCCCATACCTACGAGCAGTACTTC. This translates into CASSPHLRMQSHTYEQYF.

The chain's CDR3 is CADCFWEQGGELFF. CDR3 DNA: TGTGCCGACTGCTTTTGGGAACAGGGCGGGGAGCTGTTTTTT. The chain combines TRBV11-2 with TRBJ2-2; tentative D call: TRBD1 (6 bases). Per germline, CDR1 SGHAT and CDR2 FQNNGV. CDR3 size: 14 residues. Deletions cut 11 bases from V and 7 bases from J, with 20 bases between.

The rearrangement links TRBV6-1 to TRBJ2-7; 11 bases align to TRBD2. Per germline, CDR1 MNHNS and CDR2 SASEGT. This CDR3 contains 15 residues. CDR3 coding DNA: TGTGTCACCAGTGCCTCACTAGCGGGAGTGGGTGAGCAGTACTTC. Its protein product is CVTSASLAGVGEQYF.

For this clonotype: The junction and the germline gene differ at one end; a read error may be behind it. This CDR3 is CASSPSSSGGSTVELFF. The CDR3 nucleotides read TGTGCCAGCAGCCCCTCTAGTAGCGGGGGCTCAACCGTGGAGCTGTTTTTT. The chain combines TRBV11-2 with TRBJ2-2; TRBD2 agrees at 9 bases. This CDR3 is built from 17 residues. In germline, CDR1 is SGHAT, CDR2 FQNNGV. Filled out from reference TRBV11-2 and TRBJ2-2, the complete variable domain reads EAGVAQSPRYKIIEKRQSVAFWCNPISGHATLYWYQQILGQGPKLLIQFQNNGVVDDSQLPKDRFSAERLKGVDSTLKIQPAKLEDSAVYLCASSPSSSGGSTVELFFGEGSRLTVL.

Of note for this clonotype: Relative to the germline gene, one junction end is altered; a read error may explain this. This chain links TRBV5-1 with TRBJ1-4; D is unclear. The germline V gene encodes CDR1 SGHRS and CDR2 YFSETQ. This CDR3 region has 14 residues. CDR3 loop: CVSISDPRVEKLFF. The DNA of the CDR3 is TGCGTCAGCATCTCGGACCCGCGGGTTGAAAAACTGTTTTTT.

Concerning this clonotype: A junction end diverges from the germline sequence, so it may reflect a read error. The gene calls are TRBV6-5 and TRBJ2-2; 7 bases agree with TRBD2. Germline CDR1 and CDR2: MNHEY and SVGAGI. This CDR3 is built from 14 residues. CDR3 region: CTSRLAPNTRELFF. The DNA for the CDR3 is TGTACCAGCAGACTAGCTCCGAACACCCGGGAGCTGTTTTTT.

A word on this clonotype: A much larger clone sits a single nucleotide away, making a read error possible. The conserved closing phenylalanine or tryptophan is absent in this CDR3, likely reflecting a read error. The chain recombines TRBV6-4 with TRBJ2-1, with 8 positions matching TRBD1. CDR1 and CDR2 (germline): MRHNA, SNTAGT. This CDR3 contains 15 residues. V shed 6 bases and J 7 bases; nucleotides not matched to a gene: 11. The CDR3 DNA sequence: TGTGCCAGCAGCCAACAGGGGGGTGAAGGGAATGAGCAGTTCATC. Translated, it gives CASSQQGGEGNEQFI.